The 4 T cell receptor beta chains presented below share a single source sample, sequenced in a study of T cells in localized non-small cell lung cancer. Assay: immunoSEQ multiplex PCR; the TCRdb copy retains only in-frame clones and omits some. The sample has about 3,200 clones; 24% are singletons. Sequencing was performed on lung tumor tissue, taken before any cancer treatment. Receptors were obtained from a man aged 35 to 69 with stage I lung adenocarcinoma.

J is TRBJ1-4 and V is TRBV15, with TRBD1 matching 10 bases. CDR1 and CDR2 (germline): LNHNV, YYDKDF (reference sequence). This CDR3 has 14 residues. J gave up 7 bases and V 5 bases, and 4 bases lay outside the gene matches. The CDR3 reads CATSGQGVFEKLFF. In DNA, the CDR3 is TGTGCCACCAGCGGACAGGGGGTATTTGAAAAACTGTTTTTT.

This clone is labeled large. CDR3 in DNA: TGTGCCAGCAGTACTTTGACAGGGCGAAACACTGAAGCTTTCTTT. Translated, it gives CASSTLTGRNTEAFF. The chain employs TRBV6-8 and TRBJ1-1, with 7 bases that match TRBD1. Germline V CDR1 and CDR2: MNHGY, SAAAGT. The junction had 8 bases not matched to a gene; V was cut back by 5 bases and J by 2 bases. There are 15 residues in the CDR3.

This clone was seen a few times. V gene TRBV6-8 combines with J gene TRBJ2-7; tentatively, D is TRBD1 or TRBD2 (5 bases each). The CDR3 length is 15 residues. Germline-derived CDR1 and CDR2 are MNHGY and SAAAGT. The ends were cut back, 0 bases at V and 3 bases at J, with 12 bases in the middle. The CDR3 nucleotides read TGTGCCAGCAGTTACTCAGGGACGGGAAACTACGAGCAGTACTTC. Protein sequence: CASSYSGTGNYEQYF.

The sample holds a few counts of this clone. The rearrangement links TRBV6-8 to TRBJ2-2; D call uncertain. Germline V gives CDR1 MNHGY, CDR2 SAAAGT. V was trimmed by 6 bases and J by 4 bases, leaving 15 bases between them. This CDR3 is 15 amino acids long. DNA for the CDR3: TGTGCCAGCAGGCCGTGGGGATTCGGCACCGGGGAGCTGTTTTTT. As protein: CASRPWGFGTGELFF.